This TCR beta chain stems from a study of T cells in Graves' hyperthyroidism and ophthalmopathy (dated by TCRdb to the late 2010s). Turning to the overall study: Peripheral blood samples were taken at the time of initial diagnosis, prior to any treatment. To identify TCR V-J signatures that set the groups apart, the researchers used a discovery cohort of 100 or so patients, made up of 40 to 45 with Graves' ophthalmopathy and some 56 with stable Graves' hyperthyroidism. Prospective prediction of ophthalmopathy was tested in an independent validation cohort consisting of about 19 hyperthyroidism patients and 15 or so patients who later progressed to ophthalmopathy. The 95 to 100 discovery patients were randomly divided into training and test sets at a 7:3 ratio. Thyroid tissue and blood T-cell repertoires from six Graves' hyperthyroidism patients were also compared in the study. Following sampling, methimazole starting at 30 mg daily was given to hyperthyroidism patients, and high-dose intravenous methylprednisolone was given to ophthalmopathy patients. The paper reports TCR Vbeta CDR3 sequencing of over 130 peripheral blood samples: 40 or so ophthalmopathy, fewer than 85 hyperthyroidism and 17 progressor patients.

V ends up 0 bases short and J 8 bases short, with an unmatched junction base count of 9. The CDR3 spans 16 residues, from the cysteine through the phenylalanine. This entry keeps only the CDR3 DNA: 48 bases, framed from base 1. Looking up the germline V gene yields CDR1 MGHRA and CDR2 YSYEKL. Amplification of TCR beta CDR3 regions was carried out from RNA transcripts. For the first round of RT-PCR on the TCR CDR3, the HTBI primer set was used together with the Qiagen OneStep RT-PCR kit. The libraries were constructed in a second round of multiplex PCR and then size-selected and purified. Sequencing of the libraries was done on an Illumina HiSeq2000 using paired-end 100 bp reads. In the authors' own workflow: SOAPnuke was used to process the raw data, with reads discarded if the reads contained adapters or uncalled bases, had a mean Phred below 15, or lacked an exact constant-primer or identifier match. COPE v1.2.5 was used to merge the high-quality paired reads, and each unique nucleotide sequence was defined as a clonotype. MiTCR v1.1 was used to align the clonotypes against IMGT TRBV, TRBD and TRBJ reference segments. Analysis was restricted to V-J combinations with a frequency above 0.0001, which covered about 99% of repertoires. A TCS score was defined as the ratio of F50 (clonal expansion) to E x V (chaos), with BLOSUM62-based TCRdist applied between CDR3 peptides within each V-J. Welch's t-statistics and random forest reduced 500 to 650 V-J features to 10 to 15, which were used in a naive Bayes classifier (R e1071). TCRdb reanalyzed the raw reads on its own, using fastp at Q25 for trimming and MiXCR for clone calling, and kept in-frame beta chains. Each entry is one CDR3 protein sequence, shown with its most common DNA and genes. TCRdb assigned the V and J calls; the authors' analysis was not used. The sample records fewer than 500,000 distinct CDR3 sequences, approximately 15% of which are singletons. The ten most abundant clones make up around 20% of the sample.

Points the paper makes about the study in general: During validation, the model predicted progression to ophthalmopathy a median of approximately 6 months ahead of onset, with around 65% sensitivity and less than 85% specificity. No statistical method was used to fix the sample size in advance, and group allocation was not hidden from the investigators. A model built on a 13 V-J signature distinguished ophthalmopathy from stable hyperthyroidism, reaching 87.88% sensitivity and around 81% specificity in cross-validation and 80%/75% in testing. Most expanded thyroid clonotypes (frequency above 0.001) were also found in blood, which suggests that blood repertoires may mirror thyroid immune responses.

A word on this clonotype: Its antigen specificity is not known. Base-call qualities are not available, and no considerably larger clone is one nucleotide away.

The hyperthyroidism patients were between 18 and 65 years old and newly diagnosed, with a disease duration of less than 2 months. The study excluded patients with uncontrolled infections, other autoimmune diseases, pregnancy or lactation. Clinical symptoms, serum thyroxine and TRAb, thyroid ultrasound, and orbital computed tomography formed the basis for the diagnoses. Blood from progressor patients was drawn when they were first diagnosed with hyperthyroidism, before any ophthalmopathy symptoms appeared. PBMCs were isolated from more than 8 ml of fresh peripheral blood by Ficoll-Paque density gradient centrifugation. Progressor patients were defined as those initially diagnosed with Graves' hyperthyroidism in whom ophthalmopathy developed during follow-up. Trizol reagent was used to extract total RNA, and RNA quality was then checked on an Agilent 2100 Bioanalyzer.

The rearranged segments are TRBV4-1 and TRBJ1-5, and 8 junctional nucleotides match TRBD1. The receptor was isolated from a man aged 25 to 40 with Graves' hyperthyroidism that later progressed to Graves' ophthalmopathy. Input material: blood. CDR3 sequence: CASSQDRTGPGKPQHF. The bases read TGCGCCAGCAGCCAAGACCGGACAGGGCCCGGGAAGCCCCAGCATTTT.